This is a list of T cell receptor beta chains from one sample in a study of blood T cell repertoires in COVID-19. Using immunoSEQ multiplex PCR, the repertoire was profiled, and TCRdb retains in-frame clones only, with some absent. This table holds a few hundred thousand clones, 90% to 95% found once. Sample: PBMCs or T cells enriched from blood (not recorded which). The receptors here all came from a woman aged 40 to 50 who had been exposed to COVID-19. Both conserved end residues are part of each CDR3. A D gene is named only where the DNA matches it firmly. Clone size is shown for a subset of rows, as once, few, many or a class of expanded clone.

J: TRBJ2-7; D: TRBD2; size: once; V: TRBV27; DNA: TGTGCCAGCAGCTCCGACATGGGGGGGTCTCCCTACGAGCAGTACTTC; CDR3: CASSSDMGGSPYEQYF
J: TRBJ1-4; D: TRBD1; size: NA; V: TRBV18; DNA: TGTGCCAGCACCCCCGGCGCAGGGGGGAAAGAAAAACTGTTTTTT; CDR3: CASTPGAGGKEKLFF
J: TRBJ1-6; D: TRBD1; size: NA; V: TRBV7-3; DNA: TGTGCCAGCAGCTTACAGGGGGTTAATTCACCCCTCCACTTT; CDR3: CASSLQGVNSPLHF
J: TRBJ1-4; D: NA; size: once; V: TRBV6-5; DNA: TGTGCCAGCCGGTCGTCAGGGGTACGCGCTGAAAAACTGTTTTTT; CDR3: CASRSSGVRAEKLFF
J: TRBJ1-2; D: NA; size: NA; V: TRBV27; DNA: TGTGCCAGCAGATCCCCCGCCCCGACTTATGGCTACACCTTC; CDR3: CASRSPAPTYGYTF
J: TRBJ2-2; D: NA; size: NA; V: TRBV24-1; DNA: TGTGCCACCAGTACCTCATGGGGGGGGGCGGGCACCGGGGAGCTGTTTTTT; CDR3: CATSTSWGGAGTGELFF
J: TRBJ1-1; D: TRBD1; size: NA; V: TRBV18; DNA: TGTGCCAGCTCAAACGACAGGGATACTGAAGCTTTCTTT; CDR3: CASSNDRDTEAFF
J: TRBJ1-3; D: NA; size: NA; V: TRBV18; DNA: TGTGCCAGCTCACCAGGGCCTGGAAACACCATATATTTT; CDR3: CASSPGPGNTIYF
J: TRBJ1-1; D: TRBD1; size: NA; V: TRBV2; DNA: TGTGCCAGCACCCTGACAGGGGAGAACACTGAAGCTTTCTTT; CDR3: CASTLTGENTEAFF
J: TRBJ2-5; D: TRBD2; size: NA; V: TRBV7-8; DNA: TGTGCCAGCAGCCTAACTAGCGGGGTTCAAGAGACCCAGTACTTC; CDR3: CASSLTSGVQETQYF
J: TRBJ2-1; D: NA; size: few; V: TRBV5-1; DNA: TGCGCCAGCAGCCAGAGCGGATACAATGAGCAGTTCTTC; CDR3: CASSQSGYNEQFF
J: TRBJ2-1; D: TRBD1; size: NA; V: TRBV5-5; DNA: TGTGCCAGCAGCCGATATTACACCGGGACAGGGATGGATGAGCAGTTCTTC; CDR3: CASSRYYTGTGMDEQFF
J: TRBJ1-2; D: TRBD1; size: NA; V: TRBV18; DNA: TGTGCCAGCTCACCAGGCAGGGGGCGCGACTATGGCTACACCTTC; CDR3: CASSPGRGRDYGYTF
J: TRBJ2-3; D: NA; size: NA; V: TRBV27; DNA: TGTGCCAGCGGCGGCCGCACAGATACGCAGTATTTT; CDR3: CASGGRTDTQYF
J: TRBJ1-5; D: NA; size: NA; V: TRBV18; DNA: TGTGCCAGCTCACCATACAATCGGGGGGAGGTGGGCAATCAGCCCCAGCATTTT; CDR3: CASSPYNRGEVGNQPQHF
J: TRBJ2-1; D: NA; size: once; V: TRBV7-8; DNA: TGTGCCAGCAGCTTGGCGGCGACCCGTTGGTACAATGAGCAGTTCTTC; CDR3: CASSLAATRWYNEQFF
J: TRBJ2-7; D: NA; size: NA; V: TRBV30; DNA: TGTGCCTGGAGTGTCGGGGATACCTACGAGCAGTACTTC; CDR3: CAWSVGDTYEQYF
J: TRBJ2-1; D: TRBD2; size: NA; V: TRBV6-6; DNA: TGTGCCAGCAGTAAATCGGGACTAGCCTACAATGAGCAGTTCTTC; CDR3: CASSKSGLAYNEQFF
J: TRBJ2-7; D: NA; size: few; V: TRBV6-4; DNA: TGTGCCAGCAGCGCACTCGAGGGTGGCGAGCAGTACTTC; CDR3: CASSALEGGEQYF
J: TRBJ1-6; D: TRBD1; size: NA; V: TRBV9; DNA: TGTGCCAGCAGCGCGATGAGTGGCAGGGGGCTTTTTTCCTATAATTCACCCCTCCACTTT; CDR3: CASSAMSGRGLFSYNSPLHF
J: TRBJ1-6; D: NA; size: NA; V: TRBV27; DNA: TGTGCCAGCATGCTACAGAGTTTCACCTATAATTCACCCCTCCACTTT; CDR3: CASMLQSFTYNSPLHF
J: TRBJ2-2; D: NA; size: NA; V: TRBV27; DNA: TGTGCCAGCAGTTTCTTGGCGGGACTGTACTCCGGGGAGCTGTTTTTT; CDR3: CASSFLAGLYSGELFF
J: TRBJ2-3; D: TRBD2; size: NA; V: TRBV11-2; DNA: TGTGCCAGCAGCTCGTGGACTAGCGGGGGCACCGGAGATACGCAGTATTTT; CDR3: CASSSWTSGGTGDTQYF
J: TRBJ1-1; D: NA; size: NA; V: TRBV23-1; DNA: TGCGCCAGCACGGGACACAAGAACACTGAAGCTTTCTTT; CDR3: CASTGHKNTEAFF
J: TRBJ1-1; D: TRBD1; size: NA; V: TRBV25-1; DNA: TGTGCCAGCAGGCCCCCCGGGACAGTGAACACTGAAGCTTTCTTT; CDR3: CASRPPGTVNTEAFF
J: TRBJ2-3; D: TRBD2; size: NA; V: TRBV10-2; DNA: TGCGCCAGCAGTGATAGCGGGAGGGCACTAGATACGCAGTATTTT; CDR3: CASSDSGRALDTQYF
J: TRBJ2-7; D: TRBD1; size: NA; V: TRBV7-8; DNA: TGTGCCAGCAGAGACAGGGACTCCTACGAGCAGTACTTC; CDR3: CASRDRDSYEQYF
J: TRBJ1-5; D: TRBD1; size: NA; V: TRBV19; DNA: TGTGCCAGTAGTGCAACCCTCGGACAGGGGAATCAGCCCCAGCATTTT; CDR3: CASSATLGQGNQPQHF
J: TRBJ1-4; D: NA; size: NA; V: TRBV2; DNA: TGTGCCAGCAGTGAAGTCCTATATGAAAAACTGTTTTTT; CDR3: CASSEVLYEKLFF